The sequence of this T cell receptor (beta chain) was determined in a study of PD-1 blockade in classical Hodgkin lymphoma. Turning to the study itself: Patients were administered nivolumab (3 mg/kg intravenously) every 2 weeks. Study outcomes and limitations: Patients with a complete response exhibited baseline diversity comparable to newly diagnosed patients. Before treatment, TCR diversity in newly diagnosed patients was reportedly lower than in healthy donors.

This clone was seen just once. Its antigen is still unknown. Only in-frame clones appear in the TCRdb table, and some are missing; sequencing was by immunoSEQ multiplex PCR. The repertoire holds around 100,000 clones, with about nine tenths as singletons. Time point: cycle 4 day 1 (C4D1), after more than five weeks of nivolumab. No patient escaped relapse after autologous stem cell transplantation, and brentuximab vedotin exposure varied. Material: peripheral blood mononuclear cells (PBMCs), obtained before the fourth cycle of nivolumab. The origin of this receptor is a human donor with classical Hodgkin lymphoma.

The CDR3 DNA follows: TGCGCCAGCAGCCAAGATCGAACCGTCGAGCTGTTTTTT. Encoded protein: CASSQDRTVELFF. The V gene is TRBV4-1, the J gene TRBJ2-2; no clear D gene. Germline V gives CDR1 MGHRA, CDR2 YSYEKL. Deletions cut 0 bases from V and 11 bases from J, with 10 bases between. The CDR3 consists of 13 residues.